These 27 T cell receptor beta chains were all obtained from the same sample, sequenced in a study of CD8+CD57+ T cells in acquired aplastic anemia (dated by TCRdb to about 2018). TCRdb names Illumina HiSeq 2000 as the instrument used. TCR beta VDJ combination and CDR3 sequence profiling used genomic DNA as the template. TCRdb redid the processing of the public reads, applying fastp at Q25 and MiXCR, and retained in-frame beta chains. Records with the same CDR3 protein are collapsed into one entry carrying the most frequent genes and DNA. For this sample there are some 170,000 distinct CDR3 sequences; roughly 48% appear just once. The ten largest make up under 1.2% of the sample. The patients picked for sequencing were ones in whom flow cytometry had shown an expansion of CD8+CD57+ cells. The sequencing sample was made of sorted CD4+, CD8+, or CD8+CD57+ T cells (not recorded which) from PBMCs. These TCRs come from a human donor with aplastic anemia.

CDR3 DNA: TGTGCCAGCAGCTCCCCGGCCCGGTATTTT. It specifies CASSSPARYF. The chain couples TRBV7-9 to TRBJ2-3; no definite D call. Germline CDR1 SEHNR, CDR2 FQNEAQ (reference sequence). V dropped 4 bases and J dropped 14 bases, with 10 bases sitting between them. This CDR3 region has 10 residues.

The chain couples TRBV4-1 to TRBJ1-6, with unresolved D. Germline V gives CDR1 MGHRA, CDR2 YSYEKL. V was shortened by 3 bases and J by 6 bases, with 9 bases between the two germline ends. This CDR3 contains 14 residues. The CDR3 DNA reads TGCGCCAGCAGCCAGTTTGACTCTAATTCACCCCTCCACTTT. Translated: CASSQFDSNSPLHF.

This chain connects TRBV2 to TRBJ2-3; 11 nucleotides line up with TRBD2. V lost 4 bases, J lost 0 bases, and 12 bases stayed unmatched. CDR1 and CDR2 from the germline V gene are SNHLY and FYNNEI. CDR3 length: 19 amino acids. The CDR3 DNA reads TGTGCCAGCAGTGTCGCGGCTAGCGGGAGGCAAGACAGCACAGATACGCAGTATTTT. It encodes CASSVAASGRQDSTDTQYF.

This clonotype was seen ten or more times. The V gene is TRBV9, the J gene TRBJ2-1; 10 bases align to TRBD1. This CDR3 spans 16 amino acids. CDR1 is SGDLS, CDR2 YYNGEE, per germline. Losses at the gene ends were 0 bases for V and 6 bases for J; bases not matched to a gene: 6. CDR3 sequence reads: CASSVGGGQGGNEQFF. CDR3 nucleotide sequence: TGTGCCAGCAGCGTAGGGGGTGGACAGGGGGGCAATGAGCAGTTCTTC.

The V gene is TRBV3-1, the J gene TRBJ1-1, with TRBD1 as a possible D gene (5 bases). The CDR3 runs 14 residues. V was cut by 3 bases and J by 6 bases, with 14 bases left in between. The germline gives CDR1 LGHDT, CDR2 YNNKEL (reference sequence). The CDR3 here is CASSQGGGVAEAFF. The CDR3 coding sequence is TGTGCCAGCAGCCAGGGGGGTGGGGTCGCTGAAGCTTTCTTT.

The chain carries TRBV24-1 and TRBJ2-1; 12 positions match TRBD2. CDR3 length equals 17 residues. V was pared by 1 base and J by 7 bases, with 7 bases of the junction left unmatched. Germline CDR1 KGHDR, CDR2 SFDVKD. CDR3 sequence: CATSDFLAGGPGNEQFF. CDR3 DNA: TGTGCCACCAGTGATTTCCTAGCGGGGGGGCCTGGAAATGAGCAGTTCTTC.

The J gene is TRBJ1-2, the V gene TRBV9; D uncertain. Trimming took 0 bases from V and 2 from J, leaving 11 bases between them. Germline-derived CDR1 and CDR2 are SGDLS and YYNGEE. CDR3 size: 15 residues. CDR3 in amino acids: CASSVASGRNYGYTF. The CDR3 region has the DNA TGTGCCAGCAGCGTAGCCTCAGGACGGAACTATGGCTACACCTTC. Complete variable domain (other parts from reference TRBV9 and TRBJ1-2): DSGVTQTPKHLITATGQRVTLRCSPRSGDLSVYWYQQSLDQGLQFLIQYYNGEERAKGNILERFSAQQFPDLHSELNLSSLELGDSALYFCASSVASGRNYGYTFGSGTRLTVV.

This clonotype showed up many times. V is TRBV10-2 and J is TRBJ1-5; D gene uncertain. V was shortened by 2 bases and J by 6 bases, with 5 bases between the two germline ends. The CDR3 sequence is 12 residues long. In germline, CDR1 is WSHSY, CDR2 SAAADI. The CDR3 loop is CASSEAGQPQHF. CDR3 DNA: TGCGCCAGCAGTGAGGCGGGTCAGCCCCAGCATTTT.

The J gene is TRBJ2-7, the V gene TRBV15; possibly TRBD1 for D (5 bases). Trimming stripped 1 base from V and 2 bases from J, with 9 bases between. Per germline, CDR1 LNHNV and CDR2 YYDKDF (reference sequence). The CDR3 covers 14 residues. CDR3 in amino acids: CATSRGQNAYEQYF. DNA of the CDR3: TGTGCCACCAGCAGAGGACAGAATGCCTACGAGCAGTACTTC.

V is TRBV24-1 and J is TRBJ1-4; 7 positions match TRBD1. This CDR3 region has 15 residues. The V segment lost 3 bases and the J segment 3 bases; nucleotides outside the gene matches: 3. Looked up from germline, CDR1 is KGHDR and CDR2 is SFDVKD. The chain's CDR3 is CATSDAGTANEKLFF. The CDR3 DNA reads as TGTGCCACCAGTGATGCCGGGACAGCTAATGAAAAACTGTTTTTT.

Comment on this clonotype: Lacking the conserved final phenylalanine or tryptophan, this CDR3 likely reflects a read error. The V call is TRBV10-1, the J call TRBJ1-3, with TRBD1 matching 9 bases. The J segment lost 8 bases and the V segment lost 5 bases, leaving 10 bases of the junction unmatched. Germline-derived CDR1 and CDR2 are WNHNN and SYGVQD (reference sequence). CDR3 size: 15 residues. CDR3 residues: CASSLGQGPVDTIYC. DNA for the CDR3: TGCGCCAGCAGTCTCGGACAGGGGCCGGTCGACACCATATATTGC.

The V call is TRBV19, the J call TRBJ1-5; D call uncertain. Trimming stripped 3 bases from V and 5 bases from J, with 14 bases between. The germline CDR1 and CDR2 sequences are LNHDA and SQIVND (reference sequence). This CDR3 is built from 15 residues. CDR3 in DNA: TGTGCCAGTAGTATGTTGGGCGGAGAGTATCAGCCCCAGCATTTT. Protein: CASSMLGGEYQPQHF. The whole variable domain, remainder taken from reference TRBV19 and TRBJ1-5, is DGGITQSPKYLFRKEGQNVTLSCEQNLNHDAMYWYRQDPGQGLRLIYYSQIVNDFQKGDIAEGYSVSREKKESFPLTVTSAQKNPTAFYLCASSMLGGEYQPQHFGDGTRLSIL.

This clonotype has at least ten counts. This chain joins TRBV5-1 and TRBJ1-2, with 7 bases lining up with TRBD1. This CDR3 contains 14 residues. The V gene end was trimmed by 4 bases and the J gene end by 8 bases; junction bases not matched to a gene: 11. Germline CDR1 SGHRS, CDR2 YFSETQ. The CDR3 bases are TGCGCCAGCAGCACCGACGGGACAGTCAACGGCTACACCTTC. Protein sequence: CASSTDGTVNGYTF. Full variable domain (remainder filled in from reference TRBV5-1 and TRBJ1-2): KAGVTQTPRYLIKTRGQQVTLSCSPISGHRSVSWYQQTPGQGLQFLFEYFSETQRNKGNFPGRFSGRQFSNSRSEMNVSTLELGDSALYLCASSTDGTVNGYTFGSGTRLTVV.

On this clonotype itself: A much larger clone sits a single nucleotide away, making a read error possible. The rearrangement joins TRBV11-2 to TRBJ2-1, with D uncertain. Trimming shortened V by 2 bases and J by 0 bases, and 11 bases separated the two germline ends. Per germline, CDR1 SGHAT and CDR2 FQNNGV. This CDR3 has 16 amino acids. CDR3 sequence reads: CASSLRAPSSYNEQFF. The CDR3 DNA is TGTGCCAGCAGCTTAAGGGCGCCGAGCTCCTACAATGAGCAGTTCTTC.

The sample holds a few counts of this clonotype. With a much larger clone just one base away, this may be a read error. This chain joins TRBV9 and TRBJ2-5; D is unresolved. This CDR3 is built from 11 residues. V lost 0 bases and J 5 bases, leaving 2 bases between the germline ends. Looked up from germline, CDR1 is SGDLS and CDR2 is YYNGEE. The CDR3 sequence: CASSVAETQYF. CDR3 DNA: TGTGCCAGCAGCGTAGCGGAGACCCAGTACTTC.

This clonotype was seen ten or more times. The J gene is TRBJ1-2, the V gene TRBV6-1; a weak D match, TRBD1 (5 bases). Germline V gene data show CDR1 as MNHNS and CDR2 as SASEGT. The CDR3 consists of 15 residues. With 4 bases removed from V and 8 bases from J, the gap between germline ends came to 20 bases. CDR3 residues: CASSGRLDTLRGYTF. The CDR3 bases are TGTGCCAGCAGTGGCCGCTTGGACACTTTACGGGGCTACACCTTC.

This clonotype has just one count. CDR3 region: CASSRDLLREQYF. The CDR3 region has the DNA TGTGCCAGCAGCCGGGACTTATTACGGGAGCAGTACTTC. The chain couples TRBV7-2 to TRBJ2-7; TRBD2 is a possible D gene (6 bases). The CDR3 totals 13 residues. In germline, CDR1 is SGHTA, CDR2 FQGNSA. With 5 bases removed from V and 7 bases from J, the gap between germline ends came to 15 bases.

As for this clonotype: Possible read error: a much larger clone is one base away. The chain couples TRBV24-1 to TRBJ2-2; the D call may be TRBD1 or TRBD2 (5 bases each). CDR1 and CDR2 (germline): KGHDR, SFDVKD. The CDR3 spans 17 residues. As DNA, the CDR3 is TGTGCCACCAGTGATTTCGGGATGGGACCGAACACCGGGGAGCTGTCTTTT. It translates to CATSDFGMGPNTGELSF.

This chain connects TRBV30 to TRBJ2-5; no clear D gene. Between the trimmed V and J ends, which lost 4 bases and 5 bases, there was a span of 8 bases. This CDR3 is 11 amino acids long. Germline CDR1 and CDR2: GTSNPN and SVGIG (reference sequence). The CDR3 loop reads CAWMSWETQYF. For the CDR3, the DNA is TGTGCCTGGATGTCTTGGGAGACCCAGTACTTC.

This clonotype showed up many times. CDR3 amino acids: CASSIQNLGGNQPQHF. CDR3 DNA sequence: TGTGCCAGTAGTATTCAAAATCTAGGGGGCAATCAGCCCCAGCATTTT. This chain joins TRBV19 and TRBJ1-5; tentative D call: TRBD1 (5 bases). This CDR3 has 16 residues. The germline V gene encodes CDR1 LNHDA and CDR2 SQIVND (reference sequence). Trimming shortened V by 3 bases and J by 2 bases, and 14 bases separated the two germline ends.

The sample holds many counts of this clonotype. V is TRBV6-1 and J is TRBJ2-5, with a weak D call TRBD2 (6 bases). The ends were cut back, 6 bases at V and 7 bases at J, with 18 bases in the middle. Germline assignment: CDR1 MNHNS and CDR2 SASEGT. The CDR3 loop spans 14 amino acids. This chain's CDR3 is CASSPKTTEGTQYF. The CDR3 nucleotides read TGTGCCAGCAGCCCGAAAACCACGGAGGGGACCCAGTACTTC.

This chain links TRBV20-1 with TRBJ1-1, with 7 bases matching TRBD1. The trim removed 5 bases at V and 4 bases at J, leaving 7 bases unmatched. The CDR3 is made up of 13 amino acids. Germline V gene data show CDR1 as DFQATT and CDR2 as SNEGSKA (reference sequence). CDR3 amino acids: CSAPRGGATEAFF. The CDR3 region has the DNA TGCAGTGCTCCCAGGGGGGGCGCCACTGAAGCTTTCTTT.

J is TRBJ2-1 and V is TRBV7-3, with D possibly being TRBD1 (6 bases). The CDR3 spans 15 residues. Germline CDR1 and CDR2: SGHTA and FQGTGA. V gave up 5 bases and J gave up 4 bases, with 15 bases separating them. The CDR3: CASSPTGFSYNEQFF. The CDR3 DNA reads as TGTGCCAGCAGCCCAACAGGGTTTTCGTACAATGAGCAGTTCTTC.

This clonotype was seen a few times. The rearrangement links TRBV6-1 to TRBJ2-7; D possibly uses TRBD1 or TRBD2 (6 bases each). There are 19 residues in the CDR3. V was clipped by 5 bases and J by 2 bases, with 28 bases between them. CDR1 and CDR2 from the germline V gene are MNHNS and SASEGT. CDR3 sequence: CASSKSVGGAVFSAYEQYF. The CDR3 nucleotides read TGTGCCAGCAGTAAGTCTGTCGGGGGCGCGGTATTTTCGGCCTACGAGCAGTACTTC.

This clonotype appeared many times. The chain has TRBV7-9 and TRBJ1-2, with D possibly TRBD1 on 5 matching bases. Germline CDR1 reads SEHNR; CDR2 reads FQNEAQ (reference sequence). Trimming stripped 1 base from V and 6 bases from J, with 15 bases between. This CDR3 has 15 residues. This CDR3 reads CASSLVQGRSDGYTF. DNA of the CDR3: TGTGCCAGCAGCTTAGTCCAGGGTAGGAGCGATGGCTACACCTTC.

Concerning this clonotype: A much larger clone differs by one base, so this may be a read error. V gene TRBV12-3 or TRBV12-4 combines with J gene TRBJ2-5; D gene ambiguous. This CDR3 has 12 amino acids. Trimming pared 6 bases from V and 5 bases from J, leaving 10 bases between. For the CDR3, the DNA is TGTGCCAGCAGGGGAATAGGGGAGACCCAGTACTTC. This translates into CASRGIGETQYF.

The rearrangement links TRBV24-1 to TRBJ2-1; tentative D call: TRBD2 (6 bases). The ends were cut back, 0 bases at V and 2 bases at J, with 13 bases in the middle. Germline V gene sequence: CDR1 KGHDR, CDR2 SFDVKD. This CDR3 is 17 amino acids long. The CDR3 region is CATSDLAPGGTYNEQFF. Written as DNA, the CDR3 is TGTGCCACCAGTGATTTGGCCCCCGGGGGTACCTACAATGAGCAGTTCTTC.